These 14 T cell receptor beta chains share one sample of origin, sequenced in a study of T cell repertoires in cytomegalovirus infection. TCRdb used MiXCR to reprocess the reads, holding one entry per CDR3 protein. The profile shows hundreds of thousands of distinct CDR3 sequences, 31% of them singletons. These receptors lack a known antigen. Material: cultured CD8+ T cells from PBMCs, obtained from culture after CMV antigen stimulation. The receptors were gathered from a human donor in good health (CMV status not recorded). Some clones in this sample may be carry-over from other donors' samples.

This clonotype was seen a few times. The V and J genes are TRBV6-5 and TRBJ2-3; D might be TRBD1 (5 bases). Germline values: CDR1 MNHEY, CDR2 SVGAGI. Trimming took 3 bases from V and 2 from J, leaving 12 bases between them. The CDR3 loop spans 15 amino acids. CDR3 DNA sequence: TGTGCCAGCAGTTATCTCGACAGTTCCACAGATACGCAGTATTTT. This gives the protein CASSYLDSSTDTQYF.

The rearrangement links TRBV19 to TRBJ2-1, with TRBD1 matching 7 bases. Germline V gives CDR1 LNHDA, CDR2 SQIVND (reference sequence). The CDR3 is 13 residues long. V gave up 5 bases and J gave up 4 bases; unmatched junction bases: 2. The CDR3 loop reads CASSGQDYNEQFF. Written as DNA, the CDR3 is TGTGCCAGTAGTGGACAGGATTACAATGAGCAGTTCTTC.

This clonotype was observed a handful of times. The chain joins TRBV7-9 to TRBJ1-1; D may be TRBD1 (5 bases). Trimming removed 2 bases from V and 4 bases from J, with 11 bases in between. Germline CDR1 and CDR2: SEHNR and FQNEAQ (reference sequence). The CDR3 consists of 14 residues. This CDR3 is CASSLRGEVTEAFF. CDR3 in DNA: TGTGCCAGCAGCTTAAGGGGAGAGGTCACTGAAGCTTTCTTT.

CDR3 amino acids: CASSPTGTYTEAFF. CDR3 in DNA: TGTGCCAGCAGTCCGACAGGGACTTACACTGAAGCTTTCTTT. This chain joins TRBV27 and TRBJ1-1; 7 nucleotides agree with TRBD1. The germline V gene has CDR1 MNHEY and CDR2 SMNVEV (reference sequence). CDR3 size: 14 residues. The ends lost 5 bases at V and 3 bases at J; junction bases unmatched: 6.

This clonotype turned up a few times. V and J are TRBV5-6 and TRBJ1-2; a weak D match, TRBD1 (6 bases). The V end was cut by 7 bases, the J end by 4 bases, with 14 bases between. This CDR3 region has 13 residues. CDR1 and CDR2 (germline): SGHDT, YYEEEE. CDR3 protein: CASGDRPFYGYTF. The CDR3 region has the DNA TGTGCCAGCGGAGACAGGCCGTTCTATGGCTACACCTTC.

This clonotype was detected a few times. This CDR3 is CASSYSTGRNQPQHF. CDR3 in DNA: TGTGCCAGCAGTTATTCGACAGGGCGCAATCAGCCCCAGCATTTT. The chain couples TRBV6-5 to TRBJ1-5; 7 bases agree with TRBD1. Looked up from germline, CDR1 is MNHEY and CDR2 is SVGAGI. The CDR3 is made up of 15 amino acids. After removal of 3 bases from V and 2 bases from J, the junction contained 4 bases not matched to a gene.

This clonotype came up a few times. The rearrangement joins TRBV27 to TRBJ2-2; tentatively, D is TRBD1 (6 bases). CDR3 length: 15 amino acids. Per the germline V gene, CDR1 is MNHEY and CDR2 is SMNVEV (reference sequence). The ends were cut back, 4 bases at V and 2 bases at J, with 11 bases in the middle. The CDR3 protein is CASSSWTVNTGELFF. Written as DNA, the CDR3 is TGTGCCAGCAGTTCCTGGACAGTAAACACCGGGGAGCTGTTTTTT.

The genes are TRBV29-1 and TRBJ1-2; 8 bases are a match to TRBD1. From germline, CDR1 is SQVTM and CDR2 ANQGSEA. V was pared by 1 base and J by 4 bases, with 8 bases of the junction left unmatched. This CDR3 has 15 residues. The CDR3 sequence: CSVEVRRGQGYGYTF. CDR3 nucleotide sequence: TGCAGCGTTGAAGTTCGCAGGGGGCAGGGCTATGGCTACACCTTC.

J is TRBJ1-2 and V is TRBV19, with D hard to call. This CDR3 has 14 residues. Germline V lookup: CDR1 LNHDA, CDR2 SQIVND (reference sequence). Trimming stripped 5 bases from V and 3 bases from J, with 13 bases between. The CDR3 is CASSGTMPDYGYTF. CDR3 coding DNA: TGTGCCAGTAGTGGAACCATGCCAGACTATGGCTACACCTTC.

The J gene is TRBJ1-5, the V gene TRBV27; possibly TRBD1 for D (6 bases). Germline V gene data show CDR1 as MNHEY and CDR2 as SMNVEV (reference sequence). The CDR3 length is 13 residues. V dropped 6 bases and J dropped 7 bases, with 13 bases sitting between them. CDR3 bases: TGTGCCAGCAGCAAGGACAGCCCCCAGCCCCAGCATTTT. Encoded protein: CASSKDSPQPQHF.

This clonotype was found many times. This chain links TRBV7-6 with TRBJ2-5; 10 bases line up with TRBD2. This CDR3 has 16 residues. V shed 2 bases and J 1 base; nucleotides not matched to a gene: 4. Germline assignment: CDR1 SGHVS and CDR2 FNYEAQ. The CDR3: CASSLRASGSQETQYF. The DNA of the CDR3 is TGTGCCAGCAGCTTACGAGCTAGCGGGAGCCAAGAGACCCAGTACTTC.

This clonotype has just a few counts. The CDR3 sequence is CASSVGDRGNEQFF. In nucleotides, the CDR3 is TGTGCCAGCAGCGTAGGGGACAGGGGTAATGAGCAGTTCTTC. This rearrangement joins TRBV9 to TRBJ2-1, with TRBD1 matching 10 bases. This CDR3 is 14 amino acids long. Germline V gene lookup returns CDR1 SGDLS and CDR2 YYNGEE. Germline trimming cut 0 bases from V and 7 bases from J; bases unmatched to any gene: 1.

The CDR3 nucleotides are TGTGCCAGCAGTGGGTTACCGGGACAGACCTACGAGCAGTACGTC. This gives the protein CASSGLPGQTYEQYV. This sequence joins TRBV6-6 and TRBJ2-7, with 7 bases aligning to TRBD1. Germline CDR1 reads MNHNY; CDR2 reads SVGAGI (reference sequence). Trimming cost V 5 bases and J 2 bases; bases outside gene matches: 9. The CDR3 has 15 residues.

The sample holds a few counts of this clonotype. The V and J genes are TRBV7-3 and TRBJ2-7, with 7 bases that match TRBD1. Germline V CDR1 and CDR2: SGHTA, FQGTGA. There are 14 residues in the CDR3. V was clipped by 4 bases and J by 2 bases; unmatched bases: 5. CDR3 coding DNA: TGTGCCAGCAGCTCCCGGGACAGAGCCTACGAGCAGTACGTC. Translation: CASSSRDRAYEQYV.